The entry below describes one T cell receptor (beta chain). Repertoires were generated with immunoSEQ multiplex PCR, while TCRdb's copy carries only in-frame clones and drops some. The sample comprises 15,000 or so clones, roughly 82% of which are singletons, and roughly a fifth rests with the top ten. The V gene lost 1 base and the J gene lost 9 bases, with 13 bases spanning the gap. The CDR3 is made up of 15 amino acids. The germline gives CDR1 MGHRA, CDR2 YSYEKL. The sample comes from a study of blood T cell repertoires in COVID-19. Study information: Nucleic acid was either cDNA or gDNA, and it came from T cells, B-cell-depleted T cells, or PBMCs.

The sample comprised peripheral blood. The receptor's source is a man aged 80 or over with active COVID-19. The chain combines TRBV4-1 with TRBJ2-6; D may be TRBD1 (5 bases). The CDR3 protein is CASSQVERGDNVLTF. CDR3 sequence (DNA): TGCGCCAGCAGCCAAGTGGAAAGGGGTGACAACGTCCTGACTTTC.